The table lists the clone carrying this TCR beta chain with a count of one. The antigen remains undetermined. The PCR made use of 60 Vbeta and 13 Jbeta primers. This table comes from immunoSEQ multiplex PCR, and its TCRdb copy is limited to in-frame clones, with some not included. The sample comprises some 150,000 clones, over 75% of which are singletons, and roughly 5.5% rests with the top ten. This sample is drawn from a study of cytomegalovirus exposure and HLA in healthy donors. Study-wide points: Cytomegalovirus-associated TCR beta chains were listed, numbering some 150.

Germline CDR1 SGHRS, CDR2 YFSETQ. The CDR3 loop spans 18 amino acids. V gave up 0 bases and J gave up 7 bases; unmatched junction bases: 12. The V and J genes are TRBV5-1 and TRBJ2-2, with 10 bases matching TRBD2. This TCR derives from a middle-aged woman in good health and CMV-seropositive. Sequenced sample: PBMCs. In DNA, the CDR3 is TGCGCCAGCAGCTTGGGGCTAGCGGGAGACTACTATGGCGGGGAGCTGTTTTTT. As protein: CASSLGLAGDYYGGELFF.